This T cell receptor (beta chain) was sequenced for a study of blood T cell repertoires in COVID-19. Study details: The origin of the acute and convalescent COVID-19 samples was the United States, Italy and Spain. PBMCs, B-cell-depleted T cells, or T cells provided the cDNA or gDNA that made up the material.

Trimming removed 4 bases from V and 4 bases from J, with 13 bases in between. The CDR3 is 14 amino acids. Germline lookup yields CDR1 LNHDA and CDR2 SQIVND (reference sequence). As processed by the authors: Estimates of nucleated cell counts were drawn from the amplification of reference gene primers. TCRdb keeps only in-frame clones here, not all; method: immunoSEQ multiplex PCR. V, J and clone size are taken as reported in that table, and D and trimming were inferred from the DNA itself. Of about 81,000 clones in the sample, approximately 89% were seen once. The sequence came from a woman of 80 years or more with active COVID-19. The genes are TRBV19 and TRBJ2-5; D is perhaps TRBD2 (5 bases). The source material was peripheral blood. This CDR3 is CASSTWTRPETQYF. The DNA for the CDR3 is TGTGCCAGTAGTACTTGGACTCGTCCAGAGACCCAGTACTTC.